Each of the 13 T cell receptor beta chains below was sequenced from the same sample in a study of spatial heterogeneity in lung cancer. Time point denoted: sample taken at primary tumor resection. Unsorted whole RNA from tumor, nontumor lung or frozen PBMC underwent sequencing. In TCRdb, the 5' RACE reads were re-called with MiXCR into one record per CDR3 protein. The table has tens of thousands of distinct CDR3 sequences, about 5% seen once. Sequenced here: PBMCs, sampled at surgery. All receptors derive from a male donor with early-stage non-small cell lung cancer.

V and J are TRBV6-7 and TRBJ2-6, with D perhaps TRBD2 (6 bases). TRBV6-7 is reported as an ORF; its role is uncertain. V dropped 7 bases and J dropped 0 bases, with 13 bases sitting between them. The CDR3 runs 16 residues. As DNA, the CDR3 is TGTGCCAGCAACCATATGGAGGGCTCTGGGGCCAACGTCCTGACTTTC. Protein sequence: CASNHMEGSGANVLTF.

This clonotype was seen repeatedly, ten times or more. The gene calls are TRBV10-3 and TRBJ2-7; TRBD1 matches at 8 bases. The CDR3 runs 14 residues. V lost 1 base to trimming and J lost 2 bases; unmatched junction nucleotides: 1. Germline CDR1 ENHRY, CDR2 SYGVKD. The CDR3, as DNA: TGTGCCATCAGTGAGTGGACAGGGACCTACGAGCAGTACTTC. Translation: CAISEWTGTYEQYF.

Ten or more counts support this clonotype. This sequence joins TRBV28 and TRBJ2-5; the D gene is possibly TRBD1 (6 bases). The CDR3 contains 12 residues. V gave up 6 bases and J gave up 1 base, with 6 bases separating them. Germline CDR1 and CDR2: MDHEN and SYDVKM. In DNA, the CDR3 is TGTGCCAGCAGACAGGGCCAAGAGACCCAGTACTTC. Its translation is CASRQGQETQYF.

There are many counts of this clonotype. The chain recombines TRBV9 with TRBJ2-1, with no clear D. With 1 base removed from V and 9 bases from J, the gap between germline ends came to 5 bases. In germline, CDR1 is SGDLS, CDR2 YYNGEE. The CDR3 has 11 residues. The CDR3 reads CASSVKSEQFF. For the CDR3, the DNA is TGTGCCAGCAGCGTAAAATCTGAGCAGTTCTTC.

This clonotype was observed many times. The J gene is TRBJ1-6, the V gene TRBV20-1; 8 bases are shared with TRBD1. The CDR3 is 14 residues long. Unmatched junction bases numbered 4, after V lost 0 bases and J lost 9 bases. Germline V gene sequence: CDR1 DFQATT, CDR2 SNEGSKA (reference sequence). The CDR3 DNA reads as TGCAGTGCTAGAGAGGGCAGGGGGCGTTCACCCCTCCACTTT. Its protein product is CSAREGRGRSPLHF.

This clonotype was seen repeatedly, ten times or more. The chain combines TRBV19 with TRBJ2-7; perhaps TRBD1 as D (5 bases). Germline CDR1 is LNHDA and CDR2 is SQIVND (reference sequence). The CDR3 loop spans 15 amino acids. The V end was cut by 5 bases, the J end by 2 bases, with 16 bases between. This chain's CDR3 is CASSAKRTLTYEQYF. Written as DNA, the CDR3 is TGTGCCAGTAGTGCGAAAAGGACATTGACCTACGAGCAGTACTTC. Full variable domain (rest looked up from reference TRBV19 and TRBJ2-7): DGGITQSPKYLFRKEGQNVTLSCEQNLNHDAMYWYRQDPGQGLRLIYYSQIVNDFQKGDIAEGYSVSREKKESFPLTVTSAQKNPTAFYLCASSAKRTLTYEQYFGPGTRLTVT.

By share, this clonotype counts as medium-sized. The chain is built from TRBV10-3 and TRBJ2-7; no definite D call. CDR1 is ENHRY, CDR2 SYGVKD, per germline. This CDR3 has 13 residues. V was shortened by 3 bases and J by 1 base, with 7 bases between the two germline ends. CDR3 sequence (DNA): TGTGCCATCAGTGATGAGGAATCCTACGAGCAGTACTTC. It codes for CAISDEESYEQYF.

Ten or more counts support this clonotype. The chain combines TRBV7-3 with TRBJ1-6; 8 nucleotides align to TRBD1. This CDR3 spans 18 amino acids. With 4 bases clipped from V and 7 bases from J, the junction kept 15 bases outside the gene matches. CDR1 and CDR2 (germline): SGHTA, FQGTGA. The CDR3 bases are TGTGCCAGCAGCTCCGAGGCAGGGGGCGCGGGTCGAAATTCACCCCTCCACTTT. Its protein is CASSSEAGGAGRNSPLHF.

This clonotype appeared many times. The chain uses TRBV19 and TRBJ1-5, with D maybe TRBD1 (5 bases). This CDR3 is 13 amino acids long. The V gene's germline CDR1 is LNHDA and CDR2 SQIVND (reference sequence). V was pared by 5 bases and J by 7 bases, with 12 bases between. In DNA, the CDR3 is TGTGCCAGTAGTTTGGGGGTAGGGCAGCCCCAGCATTTT. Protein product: CASSLGVGQPQHF.

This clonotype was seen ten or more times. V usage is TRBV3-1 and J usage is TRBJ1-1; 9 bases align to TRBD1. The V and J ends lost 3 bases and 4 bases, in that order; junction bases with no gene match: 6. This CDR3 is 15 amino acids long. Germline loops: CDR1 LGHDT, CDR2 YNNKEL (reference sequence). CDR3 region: CASSQPGQGLTEAFF. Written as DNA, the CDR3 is TGTGCCAGCAGCCAGCCGGGACAGGGACTCACTGAAGCTTTCTTT.

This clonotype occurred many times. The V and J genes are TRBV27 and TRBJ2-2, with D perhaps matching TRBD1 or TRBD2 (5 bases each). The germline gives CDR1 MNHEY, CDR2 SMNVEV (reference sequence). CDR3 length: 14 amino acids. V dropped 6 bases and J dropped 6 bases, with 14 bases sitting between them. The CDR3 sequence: CASRRGARAGELFF. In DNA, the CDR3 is TGTGCCAGCAGGAGGGGCGCTAGAGCCGGGGAGCTGTTTTTT.

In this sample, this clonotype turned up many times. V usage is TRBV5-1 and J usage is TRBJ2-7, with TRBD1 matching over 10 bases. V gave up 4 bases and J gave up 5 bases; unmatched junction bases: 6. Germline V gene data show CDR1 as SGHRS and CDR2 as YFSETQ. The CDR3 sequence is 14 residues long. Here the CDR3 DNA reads TGCGCCAGCAGCGTCACCGGGACAGGGGACGAGCAGTACTTC. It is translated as CASSVTGTGDEQYF. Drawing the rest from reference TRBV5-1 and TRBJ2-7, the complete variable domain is KAGVTQTPRYLIKTRGQQVTLSCSPISGHRSVSWYQQTPGQGLQFLFEYFSETQRNKGNFPGRFSGRQFSNSRSEMNVSTLELGDSALYLCASSVTGTGDEQYFGPGTRLTVT.

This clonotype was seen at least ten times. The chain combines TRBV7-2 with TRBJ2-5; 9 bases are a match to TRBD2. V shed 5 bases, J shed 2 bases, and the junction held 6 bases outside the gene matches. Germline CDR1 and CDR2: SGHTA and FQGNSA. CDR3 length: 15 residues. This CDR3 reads CASSLTSGPQETQYF. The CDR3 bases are TGTGCCAGCAGCCTTACTAGCGGGCCACAAGAGACCCAGTACTTC.